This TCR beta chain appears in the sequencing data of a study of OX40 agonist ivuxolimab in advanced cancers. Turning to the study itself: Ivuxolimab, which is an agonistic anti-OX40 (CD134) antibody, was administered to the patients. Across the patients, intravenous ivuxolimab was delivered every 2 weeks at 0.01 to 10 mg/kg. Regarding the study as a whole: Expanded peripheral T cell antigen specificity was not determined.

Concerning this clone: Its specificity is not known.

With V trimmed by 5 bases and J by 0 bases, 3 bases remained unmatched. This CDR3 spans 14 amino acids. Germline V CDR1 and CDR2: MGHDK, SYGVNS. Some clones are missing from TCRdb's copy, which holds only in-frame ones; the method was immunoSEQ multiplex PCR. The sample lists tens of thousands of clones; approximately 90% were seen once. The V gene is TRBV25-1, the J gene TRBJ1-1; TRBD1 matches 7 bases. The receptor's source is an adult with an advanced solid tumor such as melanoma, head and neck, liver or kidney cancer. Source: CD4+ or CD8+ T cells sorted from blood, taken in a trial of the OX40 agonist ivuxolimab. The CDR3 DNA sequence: TGTGCCAGCAGTCCGGACAGGCTGAACACTGAAGCTTTCTTT. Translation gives CASSPDRLNTEAFF.